These 10 T cell receptor beta chains originate from one sample sequenced in a study of cytomegalovirus exposure and HLA in healthy donors. PCR amplification relied on 60 Vbeta primers (plus 13 Jbeta primers). The protocol was immunoSEQ multiplex PCR, while the TCRdb copy is restricted to in-frame clones and leaves out a portion. The table has about 110,000 clones, around three quarters seen once. Sequencing used PBMCs. All receptors derive from a female donor in good health and CMV-seropositive.

The chain uses TRBV9 and TRBJ2-7; 9 nucleotides match TRBD2. The V gene end was trimmed by 4 bases and the J gene end by 0 bases; junction bases not matched to a gene: 5. The germline gives CDR1 SGDLS, CDR2 YYNGEE. The CDR3 contains 15 residues. Here the CDR3 DNA reads TGTGCCAGCAGCTACGGACTAGCGTCCTCCTACGAGCAGTACTTC. Its translation is CASSYGLASSYEQYF.

The chain has TRBV18 and TRBJ2-2; D is perhaps TRBD1 (7 bases). Trimming took off 6 bases at V and 5 bases at J, with 13 bases between the two ends. Per the germline V gene, CDR1 is KGHSH and CDR2 is LQKENI. The CDR3 runs to 14 residues. The CDR3 sequence: CASSDRDFTGELFF. CDR3 sequence (DNA): TGTGCCAGCTCCGACAGGGACTTTACCGGGGAGCTGTTTTTT.

The J gene is TRBJ1-2, the V gene TRBV27; 8 bases agree with TRBD1. V lost 4 bases to trimming and J lost 7 bases; unmatched junction nucleotides: 5. The CDR3 consists of 13 residues. CDR1 MNHEY and CDR2 SMNVEV come from the germline V gene (reference sequence). The chain's CDR3 is CASSYSGGGGYTF. The CDR3 DNA is TGTGCCAGCAGTTATTCAGGGGGCGGTGGCTACACCTTC.

The V and J genes are TRBV30 and TRBJ2-7, with TRBD2 matching 14 bases. The length of the CDR3 is 17 residues. CDR1 and CDR2 from the germline V gene are GTSNPN and SVGIG (reference sequence). Trimming at V came to 2 bases and at J to 3 bases, leaving 9 bases not matched to a gene. In nucleotides, the CDR3 is TGTGCCTGGAGTAGCGTCGGGACTAGCGGGAGATACTACGAGCAGTACTTC. It is translated as CAWSSVGTSGRYYEQYF.

The chain links TRBV5-4 to TRBJ2-3; D possibly corresponds to TRBD1 (6 bases). Germline values: CDR1 SGHNT, CDR2 YYREEE (reference sequence). The CDR3 runs 15 residues. V dropped 4 bases and J dropped 0 bases, with 12 bases sitting between them. In DNA, the CDR3 is TGTGCCAGCAGCCACGGACAGTCCAGCACAGATACGCAGTATTTT. Its protein is CASSHGQSSTDTQYF.

CDR3 DNA sequence: TGTGCCAGCAGCTTAGTCCTGCGGAACACTGAAGCTTTCTTT. Translation gives CASSLVLRNTEAFF. V usage is TRBV7-2 and J usage is TRBJ1-1; D unresolved. V shed 1 base and J shed 1 base, with 7 bases lying between them. CDR3 length equals 14 residues. Germline V gene lookup returns CDR1 SGHTA and CDR2 FQGNSA.

The CDR3 bases are TGTGCCAGCAGTTACGGACAGGGGAGCTCCTACGAGCAGTACTTC. It translates to CASSYGQGSSYEQYF. V gene TRBV13 combines with J gene TRBJ2-7; TRBD1 matches 9 bases. This CDR3 comprises 15 residues. CDR1 PRHDT and CDR2 FYEKMQ come from the germline V gene (reference sequence). Trimming removed 6 bases from V and 0 bases from J; junction bases left unmatched: 6.

This clone showed up just once. The genes are TRBV28 and TRBJ1-2; D is possibly TRBD1 (5 bases). The CDR3 length is 14 residues. Germline V CDR1 and CDR2: MDHEN, SYDVKM. Trimming shortened V by 2 bases and J by 8 bases, and 15 bases separated the two germline ends. CDR3 bases: TGTGCCAGCAGTTTACAGAACAGGTTGCGCGGCTACACCTTC. This gives the protein CASSLQNRLRGYTF.

J is TRBJ2-5 and V is TRBV5-1, with 9 bases fitting TRBD2. The germline gives CDR1 SGHRS, CDR2 YFSETQ. Germline trimming cut 4 bases from V and 4 bases from J; bases unmatched to any gene: 11. The CDR3 runs 16 residues. CDR3 sequence reads: CASSHPLGLAIETQYF. CDR3 nucleotides: TGCGCCAGCAGCCACCCGCTGGGACTAGCAATAGAGACCCAGTACTTC.

This chain links TRBV6-5 with TRBJ2-1; 10 positions match TRBD2. Per germline, CDR1 MNHEY and CDR2 SVGAGI. This CDR3 has 16 amino acids. Germline trimming cut 0 bases from V and 7 bases from J; bases unmatched to any gene: 6. The CDR3 loop reads CASSYSSGGPANEQFF. Written as DNA, the CDR3 is TGTGCCAGCAGTTACTCTAGCGGGGGGCCGGCAAATGAGCAGTTCTTC.